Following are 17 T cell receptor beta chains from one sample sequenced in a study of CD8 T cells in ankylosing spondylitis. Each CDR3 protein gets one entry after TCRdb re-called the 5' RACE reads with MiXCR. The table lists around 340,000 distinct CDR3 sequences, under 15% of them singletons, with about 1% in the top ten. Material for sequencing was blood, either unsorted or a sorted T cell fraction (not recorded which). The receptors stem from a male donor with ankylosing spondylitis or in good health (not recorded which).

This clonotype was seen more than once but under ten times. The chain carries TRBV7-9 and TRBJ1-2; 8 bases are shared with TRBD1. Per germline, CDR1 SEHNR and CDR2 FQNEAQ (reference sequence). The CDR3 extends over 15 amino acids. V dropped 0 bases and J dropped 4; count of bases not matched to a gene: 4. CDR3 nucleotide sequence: TGTGCCAGCAGCTTAGCGGGGGACAGGAGCTATGGCTACACCTTC. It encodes CASSLAGDRSYGYTF.

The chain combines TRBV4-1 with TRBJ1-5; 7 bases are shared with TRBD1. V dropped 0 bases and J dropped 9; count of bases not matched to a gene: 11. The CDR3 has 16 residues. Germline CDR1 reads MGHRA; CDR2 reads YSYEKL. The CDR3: CASSQENQRQGSPQHF. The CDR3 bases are TGCGCCAGCAGCCAAGAAAACCAACGACAGGGCTCGCCCCAGCATTTT.

The CDR3 sequence: CASSSGRGNEQFF. The CDR3 DNA follows: TGTGCCAGCAGCTCAGGCAGGGGCAATGAGCAGTTCTTC. This chain connects TRBV2 to TRBJ2-1; possibly TRBD1 for D (6 bases). V was trimmed by 6 bases and J by 6 bases, leaving 12 bases between them. The CDR3 runs to 13 residues. CDR1 and CDR2 (germline): SNHLY, FYNNEI.

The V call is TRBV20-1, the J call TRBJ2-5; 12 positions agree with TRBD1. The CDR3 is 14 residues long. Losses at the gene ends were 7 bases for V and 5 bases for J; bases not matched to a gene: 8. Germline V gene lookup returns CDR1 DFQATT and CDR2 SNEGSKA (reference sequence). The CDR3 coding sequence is TGCAGTGTTTCCGGGACAGGGGGCGCGGAGACCCAGTACTTC. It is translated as CSVSGTGGAETQYF.

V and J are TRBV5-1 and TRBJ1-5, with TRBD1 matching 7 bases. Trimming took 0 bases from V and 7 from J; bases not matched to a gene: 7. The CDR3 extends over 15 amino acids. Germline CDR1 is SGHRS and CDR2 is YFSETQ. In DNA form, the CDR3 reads TGCGCCAGCAGCTTGGAAGGACAGGCAGTGCAGCCCCAGCATTTT. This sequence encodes CASSLEGQAVQPQHF.

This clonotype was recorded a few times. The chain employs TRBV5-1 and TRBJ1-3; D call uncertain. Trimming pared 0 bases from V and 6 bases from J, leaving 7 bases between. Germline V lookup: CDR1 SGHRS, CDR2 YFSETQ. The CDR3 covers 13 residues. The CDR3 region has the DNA TGCGCCAGCAGCTTGGATGCAACAAACACCATATATTTT. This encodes CASSLDATNTIYF.

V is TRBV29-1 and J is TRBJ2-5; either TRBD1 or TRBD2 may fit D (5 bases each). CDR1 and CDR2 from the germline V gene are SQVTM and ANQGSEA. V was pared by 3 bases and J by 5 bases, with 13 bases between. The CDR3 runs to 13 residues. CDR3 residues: CSVDSGKGETQYF. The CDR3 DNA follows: TGCAGCGTTGACTCCGGGAAGGGGGAGACCCAGTACTTC.

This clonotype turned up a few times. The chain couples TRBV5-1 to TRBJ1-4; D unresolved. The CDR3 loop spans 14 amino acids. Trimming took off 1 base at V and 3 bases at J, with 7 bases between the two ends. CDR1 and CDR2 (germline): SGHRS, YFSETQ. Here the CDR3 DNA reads TGCGCCAGCAGCTTGAGGCCAGCTAATGAAAAACTGTTTTTT. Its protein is CASSLRPANEKLFF.

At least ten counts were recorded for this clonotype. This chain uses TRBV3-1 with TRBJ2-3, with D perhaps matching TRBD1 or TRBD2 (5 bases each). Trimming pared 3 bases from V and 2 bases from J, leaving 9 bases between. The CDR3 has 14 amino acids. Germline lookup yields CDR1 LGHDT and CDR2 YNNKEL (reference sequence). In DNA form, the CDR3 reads TGTGCCAGCAGCCAGGGACCATTCACAGATACGCAGTATTTT. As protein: CASSQGPFTDTQYF.

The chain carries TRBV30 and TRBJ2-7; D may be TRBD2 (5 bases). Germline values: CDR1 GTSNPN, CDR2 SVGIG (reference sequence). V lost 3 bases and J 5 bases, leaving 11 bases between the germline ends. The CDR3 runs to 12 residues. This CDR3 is CAWSRRGDEQYF. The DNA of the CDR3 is TGTGCCTGGAGCCGACGGGGAGACGAGCAGTACTTC.

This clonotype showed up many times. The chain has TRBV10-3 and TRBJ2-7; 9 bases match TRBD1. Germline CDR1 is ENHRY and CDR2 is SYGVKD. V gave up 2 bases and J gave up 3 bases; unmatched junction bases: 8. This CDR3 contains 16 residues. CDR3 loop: CAISEPRDRVGYEQYF. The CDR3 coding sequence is TGTGCCATCAGTGAGCCCAGGGACAGGGTGGGCTACGAGCAGTACTTC.

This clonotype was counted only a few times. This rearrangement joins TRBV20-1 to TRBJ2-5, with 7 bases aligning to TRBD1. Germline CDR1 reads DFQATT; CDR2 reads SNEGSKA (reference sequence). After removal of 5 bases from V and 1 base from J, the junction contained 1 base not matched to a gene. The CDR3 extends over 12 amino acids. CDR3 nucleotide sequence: TGCAGTGCTGCAGGGGGCCAAGAGACCCAGTACTTC. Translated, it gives CSAAGGQETQYF.

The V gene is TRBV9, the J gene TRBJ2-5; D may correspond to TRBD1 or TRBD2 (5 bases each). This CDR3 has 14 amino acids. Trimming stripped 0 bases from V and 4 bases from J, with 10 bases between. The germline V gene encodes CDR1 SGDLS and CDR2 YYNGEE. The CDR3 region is CASSVGGLIETQYF. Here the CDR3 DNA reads TGTGCCAGCAGCGTAGGGGGGTTGATAGAGACCCAGTACTTC.

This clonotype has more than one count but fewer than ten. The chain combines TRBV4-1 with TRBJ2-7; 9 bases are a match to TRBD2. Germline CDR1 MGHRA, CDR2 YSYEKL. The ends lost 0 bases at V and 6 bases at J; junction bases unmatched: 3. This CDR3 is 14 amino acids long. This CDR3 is CASSQEMTSGEQYF. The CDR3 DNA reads TGCGCCAGCAGCCAAGAGATGACTAGCGGCGAGCAGTACTTC.

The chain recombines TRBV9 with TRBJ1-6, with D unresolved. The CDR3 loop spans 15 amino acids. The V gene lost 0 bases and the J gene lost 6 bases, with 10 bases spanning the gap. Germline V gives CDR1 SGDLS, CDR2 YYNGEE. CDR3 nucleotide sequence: TGTGCCAGCAGCGTAGGACCACGACCTAATTCACCCCTCCACTTT. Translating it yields CASSVGPRPNSPLHF.

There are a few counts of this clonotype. This CDR3 is CASSQDRRGGQTDTQYF. The CDR3 DNA sequence: TGCGCCAGCAGCCAAGATCGACGGGGGGGCCAAACAGATACGCAGTATTTT. The rearrangement uses TRBV4-1 and TRBJ2-3; TRBD2 aligns across 8 bases. The length of the CDR3 is 17 residues. Germline CDR1 reads MGHRA; CDR2 reads YSYEKL. V was clipped by 0 bases and J by 3 bases; unmatched bases: 8.

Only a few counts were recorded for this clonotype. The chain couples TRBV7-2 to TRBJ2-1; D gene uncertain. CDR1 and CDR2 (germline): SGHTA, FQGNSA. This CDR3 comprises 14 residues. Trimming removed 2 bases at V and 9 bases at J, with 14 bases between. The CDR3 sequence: CASSLRTNKGEQFF. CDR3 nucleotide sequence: TGTGCCAGCAGCTTACGGACCAATAAGGGTGAGCAGTTCTTC.